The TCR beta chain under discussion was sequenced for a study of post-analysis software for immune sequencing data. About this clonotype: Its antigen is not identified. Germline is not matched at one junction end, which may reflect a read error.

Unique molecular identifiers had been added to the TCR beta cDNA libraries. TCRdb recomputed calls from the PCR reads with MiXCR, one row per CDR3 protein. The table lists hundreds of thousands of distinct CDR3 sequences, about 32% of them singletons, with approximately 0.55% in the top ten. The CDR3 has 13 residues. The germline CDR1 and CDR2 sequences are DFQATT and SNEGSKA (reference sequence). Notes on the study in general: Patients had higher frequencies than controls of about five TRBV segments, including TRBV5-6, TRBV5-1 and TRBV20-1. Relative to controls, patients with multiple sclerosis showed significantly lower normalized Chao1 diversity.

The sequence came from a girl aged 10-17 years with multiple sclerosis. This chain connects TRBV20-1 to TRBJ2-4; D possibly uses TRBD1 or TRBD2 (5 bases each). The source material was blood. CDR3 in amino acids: CSAREPGDGTYNF. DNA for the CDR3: TGCAGTGCTAGAGAACCCGGGGACGGGACGTACAACTTC.